This entry lists 10 T cell receptor beta chains sequenced from one sample in a study of OX40 agonist ivuxolimab in advanced cancers. The data were produced by immunoSEQ multiplex PCR, yet TCRdb's version contains in-frame clones alone and is incomplete. Of about 50,000 clones in the sample, approximately 83% were seen once. Material: CD4+ or CD8+ T cells sorted from blood, obtained in a trial of the OX40 agonist ivuxolimab. Receptor source: an adult with an advanced solid tumor such as melanoma, head and neck, liver or kidney cancer.

This chain uses TRBV6-1 with TRBJ2-7; TRBD2 agrees at 7 bases. J gave up 1 base and V 2 bases, and 8 bases lay outside the gene matches. This CDR3 is 16 amino acids long. Per the germline V gene, CDR1 is MNHNS and CDR2 is SASEGT. The CDR3 DNA is TGTGCCAGCAGTGAATTGGCTAGCGGTCCTTCCTACGAGCAGTACTTC. Its translation: CASSELASGPSYEQYF.

V and J are TRBV5-1 and TRBJ2-3, with TRBD2 matching over 11 bases. V shed 3 bases, J shed 1 base, and the junction held 1 base outside the gene matches. The CDR3 length is 15 residues. Germline loops: CDR1 SGHRS, CDR2 YFSETQ. The CDR3: CASSSTSGGTDTQYF. The CDR3 nucleotides are TGCGCCAGCAGCTCGACTAGCGGGGGCACAGATACGCAGTATTTT.

The chain carries TRBV9 and TRBJ2-7; tentatively, D is TRBD1 or TRBD2 (6 bases each). Per germline, CDR1 SGDLS and CDR2 YYNGEE. The CDR3 spans 14 residues. V lost 4 bases and J lost 6, with 17 bases in between. The CDR3 bases are TGTGCCAGCAGCCCCGGGGGCCGTATAAGCGAGCAGTACTTC. Protein sequence: CASSPGGRISEQYF.

This CDR3 reads CASSQGLAGGPGREQYF. The CDR3 DNA reads as TGTGCCAGCTCACAGGGGCTAGCGGGAGGCCCAGGTCGCGAGCAGTACTTC. The chain couples TRBV18 to TRBJ2-7, with 11 positions matching TRBD2. The germline V gene has CDR1 KGHSH and CDR2 LQKENI. J gave up 6 bases and V 4 bases, and 14 bases lay outside the gene matches. The CDR3 is 17 amino acids.

This clone appeared a single time. This sequence joins TRBV30 and TRBJ1-3; 7 bases fit TRBD1. The germline V gene has CDR1 GTSNPN and CDR2 SVGIG (reference sequence). This CDR3 comprises 15 residues. V lost 0 bases to trimming and J lost 5 bases; unmatched junction nucleotides: 7. Here the CDR3 reads CAWSVRQGTRNTIYF. In DNA form, the CDR3 reads TGTGCCTGGAGTGTACGACAGGGCACACGAAACACCATATATTTT.

This clone was picked up a small number of times. The chain has TRBV11-3 and TRBJ2-1, with 15 bases identical to TRBD2. From germline, CDR1 is SGHNT and CDR2 YENEEA. CDR3 length: 18 amino acids. V dropped 0 bases and J dropped 2; count of bases not matched to a gene: 2. The CDR3 sequence is CASSLDGTSGRPYNEQFF. In DNA, the CDR3 is TGTGCCAGCAGCTTAGACGGGACTAGCGGGAGGCCCTACAATGAGCAGTTCTTC. The entire variable domain, with the rest obtained from reference TRBV11-3 and TRBJ2-1, is as follows: EAGVVQSPRYKIIEKKQPVAFWCNPISGHNTLYWYLQNLGQGPELLIRYENEEAVDDSQLPKDRFSAERLKGVDSTLKIQPAELGDSAVYLCASSLDGTSGRPYNEQFFGPGTRLTVL.

This clone was counted many times. The chain uses TRBV6-1 and TRBJ1-2; TRBD1 aligns across 9 bases. CDR3 length: 13 amino acids. Germline CDR1 MNHNS, CDR2 SASEGT. With 5 bases clipped from V and 7 bases from J, the junction kept 5 bases outside the gene matches. CDR3 residues: CASSQDRGGGYTF. DNA for the CDR3: TGTGCCAGCAGTCAGGACAGGGGCGGTGGCTACACCTTC.

A single count supports this clone. This chain uses TRBV6-4 with TRBJ1-2; a weak D match, TRBD1 (5 bases). V was clipped by 0 bases and J by 4 bases, with 12 bases between them. Germline V CDR1 and CDR2: MRHNA, SNTAGT. This CDR3 has 15 residues. This CDR3 reads CASSDSAGLGYGYTF. CDR3 nucleotide sequence: TGTGCCAGCAGTGACTCGGCAGGGCTAGGCTATGGCTACACCTTC.

The gene calls are TRBV4-2 and TRBJ2-7; 10 bases match TRBD2. The CDR3 sequence is 15 residues long. Germline V gives CDR1 LGHNA, CDR2 YNFKEQ. After removal of 4 bases from V and 4 bases from J, the junction contained 7 bases not matched to a gene. CDR3 loop: CASSPAGTSEYEQYF. CDR3 sequence (DNA): TGTGCCAGCAGCCCCGCCGGGACTAGCGAGTACGAGCAGTACTTC.

The chain combines TRBV5-1 with TRBJ2-2, with D unresolved. Germline CDR1 and CDR2: SGHRS and YFSETQ. The CDR3 runs 15 residues. V was cut by 0 bases and J by 2 bases, with 8 bases left in between. As DNA, the CDR3 is TGCGCCAGCAGCTTGGCCCGCATAAACACCGGGGAGCTGTTTTTT. It translates to CASSLARINTGELFF.